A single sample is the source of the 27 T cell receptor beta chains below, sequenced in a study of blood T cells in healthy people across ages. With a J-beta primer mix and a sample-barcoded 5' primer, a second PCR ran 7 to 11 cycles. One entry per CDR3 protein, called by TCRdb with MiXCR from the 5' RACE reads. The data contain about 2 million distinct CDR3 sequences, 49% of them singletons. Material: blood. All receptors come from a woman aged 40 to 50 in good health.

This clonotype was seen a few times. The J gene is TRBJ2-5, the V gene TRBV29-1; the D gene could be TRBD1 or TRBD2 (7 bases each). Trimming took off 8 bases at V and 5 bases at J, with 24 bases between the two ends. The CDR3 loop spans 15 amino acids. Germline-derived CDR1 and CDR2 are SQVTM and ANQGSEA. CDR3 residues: CSSANQGGGRETQYF. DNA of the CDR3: TGCAGCTCAGCCAACCAGGGAGGGGGCCGGGAGACCCAGTACTTC.

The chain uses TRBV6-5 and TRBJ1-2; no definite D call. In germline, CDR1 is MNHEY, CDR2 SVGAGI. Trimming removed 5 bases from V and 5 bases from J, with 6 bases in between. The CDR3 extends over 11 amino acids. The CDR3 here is CASSDQYGYTF. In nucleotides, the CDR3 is TGTGCCAGCAGTGATCAATATGGCTACACCTTC.

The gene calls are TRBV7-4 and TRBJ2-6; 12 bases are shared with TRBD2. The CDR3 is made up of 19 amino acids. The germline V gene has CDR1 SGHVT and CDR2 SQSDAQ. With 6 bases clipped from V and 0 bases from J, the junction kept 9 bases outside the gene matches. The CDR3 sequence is CASSPGLAGPTSGANVLTF. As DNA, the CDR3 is TGTGCCAGCAGTCCTGGACTAGCGGGGCCTACCTCTGGGGCCAACGTCCTGACTTTC.

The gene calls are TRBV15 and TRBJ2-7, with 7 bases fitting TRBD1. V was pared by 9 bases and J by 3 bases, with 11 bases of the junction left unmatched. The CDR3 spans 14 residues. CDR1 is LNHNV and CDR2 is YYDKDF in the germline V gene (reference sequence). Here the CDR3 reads CATASTGTVYEQYF. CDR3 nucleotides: TGTGCCACGGCCAGTACCGGGACAGTCTACGAGCAGTACTTC.

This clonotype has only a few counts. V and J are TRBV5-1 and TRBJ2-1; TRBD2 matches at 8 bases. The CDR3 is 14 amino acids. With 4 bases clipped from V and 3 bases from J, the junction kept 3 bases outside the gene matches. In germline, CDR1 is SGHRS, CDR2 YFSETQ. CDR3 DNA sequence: TGCGCCAGCAGCGTGGGACTAGTCTACAATGAGCAGTTCTTC. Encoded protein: CASSVGLVYNEQFF. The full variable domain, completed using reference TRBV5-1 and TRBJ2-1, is KAGVTQTPRYLIKTRGQQVTLSCSPISGHRSVSWYQQTPGQGLQFLFEYFSETQRNKGNFPGRFSGRQFSNSRSEMNVSTLELGDSALYLCASSVGLVYNEQFFGPGTRLTVL.

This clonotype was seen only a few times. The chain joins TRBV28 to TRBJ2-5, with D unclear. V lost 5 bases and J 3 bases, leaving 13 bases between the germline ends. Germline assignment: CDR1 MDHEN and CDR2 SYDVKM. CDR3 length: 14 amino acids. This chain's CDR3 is CASSPPSVKETQYF. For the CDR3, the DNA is TGTGCCAGCAGTCCCCCCTCGGTCAAAGAGACCCAGTACTTC.

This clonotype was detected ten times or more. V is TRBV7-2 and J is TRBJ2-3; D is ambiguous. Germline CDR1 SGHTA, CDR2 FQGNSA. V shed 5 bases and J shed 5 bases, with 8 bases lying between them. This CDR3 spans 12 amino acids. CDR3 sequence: CASSRSRDTQYF. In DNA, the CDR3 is TGTGCCAGCAGCCGGTCAAGAGATACGCAGTATTTT.

This CDR3 reads CAIRPGQGAGYTF. For the CDR3, the DNA is TGTGCCATCAGGCCGGGACAGGGGGCTGGCTACACCTTC. The V call is TRBV10-3, the J call TRBJ1-2; 12 bases are a match to TRBD1. Germline CDR1 is ENHRY and CDR2 is SYGVKD. There are 13 residues in the CDR3. The V and J ends lost 6 bases and 7 bases, in that order; junction bases with no gene match: 3.

CDR3 loop: CASSFPGQVVYGYTF. The CDR3 nucleotides are TGTGCCAGCAGCTTTCCGGGACAGGTCGTCTATGGCTACACCTTC. J is TRBJ1-2 and V is TRBV7-9, with TRBD1 matching over 8 bases. This CDR3 comprises 15 residues. After removal of 3 bases from V and 4 bases from J, the junction contained 7 bases not matched to a gene. Germline V gene lookup returns CDR1 SEHNR and CDR2 FQNEAQ (reference sequence).

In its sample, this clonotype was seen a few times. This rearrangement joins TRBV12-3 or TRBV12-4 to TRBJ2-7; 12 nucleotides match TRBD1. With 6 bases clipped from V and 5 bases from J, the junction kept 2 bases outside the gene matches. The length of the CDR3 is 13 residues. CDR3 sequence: CASRGQGADEQYF. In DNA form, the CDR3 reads TGTGCCAGCAGGGGACAGGGGGCCGACGAGCAGTACTTC.

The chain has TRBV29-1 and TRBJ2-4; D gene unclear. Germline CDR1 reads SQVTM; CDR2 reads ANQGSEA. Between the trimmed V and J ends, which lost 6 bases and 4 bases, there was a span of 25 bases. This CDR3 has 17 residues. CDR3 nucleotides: TGCAGCGTCGGCTCCTTTTGGGATGAGCCATCTAAAAACATTCAGTACTTC. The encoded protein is CSVGSFWDEPSKNIQYF.

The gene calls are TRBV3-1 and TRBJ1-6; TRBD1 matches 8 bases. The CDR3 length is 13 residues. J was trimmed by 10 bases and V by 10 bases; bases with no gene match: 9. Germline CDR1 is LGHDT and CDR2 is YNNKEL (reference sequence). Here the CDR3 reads CATTGVSGSPLHF. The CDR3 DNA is TGTGCCACGACAGGGGTGTCAGGGTCACCCCTCCACTTT.

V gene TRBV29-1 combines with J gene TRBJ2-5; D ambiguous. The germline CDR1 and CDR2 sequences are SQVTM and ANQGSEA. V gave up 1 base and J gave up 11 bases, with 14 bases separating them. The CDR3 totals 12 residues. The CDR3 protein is CSVEGGWHEQYF. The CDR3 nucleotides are TGCAGCGTTGAAGGGGGATGGCATGAGCAGTACTTC.

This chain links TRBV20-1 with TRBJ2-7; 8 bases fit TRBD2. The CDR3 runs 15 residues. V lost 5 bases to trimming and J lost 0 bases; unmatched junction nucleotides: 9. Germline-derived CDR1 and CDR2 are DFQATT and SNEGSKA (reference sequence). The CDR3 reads CSAGESGGSSYEQYF. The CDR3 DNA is TGCAGTGCTGGCGAAAGCGGGGGTAGCTCCTACGAGCAGTACTTC.

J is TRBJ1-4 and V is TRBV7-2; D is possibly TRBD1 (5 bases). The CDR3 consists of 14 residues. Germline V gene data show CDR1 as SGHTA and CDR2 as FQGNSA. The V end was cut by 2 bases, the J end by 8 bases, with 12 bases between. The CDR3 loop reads CASSLLGHQEKLFF. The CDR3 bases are TGTGCCAGCAGCTTACTCGGACACCAGGAAAAACTGTTTTTT.

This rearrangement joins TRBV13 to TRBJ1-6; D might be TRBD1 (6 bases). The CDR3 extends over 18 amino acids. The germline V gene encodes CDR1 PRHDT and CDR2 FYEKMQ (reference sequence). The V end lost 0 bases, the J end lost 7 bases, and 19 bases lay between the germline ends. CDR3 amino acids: CASSLGSPGHGTNSPLHF. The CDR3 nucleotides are TGTGCCAGCAGCTTAGGATCCCCGGGACACGGAACCAATTCACCCCTCCACTTT. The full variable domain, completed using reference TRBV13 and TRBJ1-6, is AAGVIQSPRHLIKEKRETATLKCYPIPRHDTVYWYQQGPGQDPQFLISFYEKMQSDKGSIPDRFSAQQFSDYHSELNMSSLELGDSALYFCASSLGSPGHGTNSPLHFGNGTRLTVT.

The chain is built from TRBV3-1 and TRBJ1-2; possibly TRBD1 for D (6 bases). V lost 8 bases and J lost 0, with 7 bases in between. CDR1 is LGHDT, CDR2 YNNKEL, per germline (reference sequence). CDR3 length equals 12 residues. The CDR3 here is CASGTSNYGYTF. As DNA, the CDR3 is TGTGCCAGCGGGACATCTAACTATGGCTACACCTTC. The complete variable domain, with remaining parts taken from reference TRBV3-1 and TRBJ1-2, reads DTAVSQTPKYLVTQMGNDKSIKCEQNLGHDTMYWYKQDSKKFLKIMFSYNNKELIINETVPNRFSPKSPDKAHLNLHINSLELGDSAVYFCASGTSNYGYTFGSGTRLTVV.

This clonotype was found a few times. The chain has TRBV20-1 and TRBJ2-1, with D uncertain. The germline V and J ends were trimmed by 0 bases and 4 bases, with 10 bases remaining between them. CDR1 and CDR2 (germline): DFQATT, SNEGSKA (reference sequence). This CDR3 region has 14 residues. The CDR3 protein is CSARDFQDYNEQFF. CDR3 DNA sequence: TGCAGTGCTAGAGATTTTCAAGATTACAATGAGCAGTTCTTC.

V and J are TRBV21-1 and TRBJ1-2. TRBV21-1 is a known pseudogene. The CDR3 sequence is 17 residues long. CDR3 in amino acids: CPSSAYGSYLNNYGYTF. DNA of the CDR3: TGTCCCAGCAGCGCATACGGGTCTTACTTAAATAACTATGGCTACACCTTC.

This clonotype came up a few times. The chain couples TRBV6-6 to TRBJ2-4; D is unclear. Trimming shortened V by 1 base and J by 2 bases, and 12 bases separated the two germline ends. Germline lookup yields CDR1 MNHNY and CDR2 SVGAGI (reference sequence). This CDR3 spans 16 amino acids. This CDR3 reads CASSYYIRSTKNIQYF. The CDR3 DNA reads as TGTGCCAGCAGTTACTATATTCGGTCCACCAAAAACATTCAGTACTTC.

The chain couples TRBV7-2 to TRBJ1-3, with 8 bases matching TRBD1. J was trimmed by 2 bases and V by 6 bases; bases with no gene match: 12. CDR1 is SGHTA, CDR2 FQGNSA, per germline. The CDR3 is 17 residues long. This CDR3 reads CASSLYLSDRAGNTIYF. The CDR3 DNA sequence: TGTGCCAGCAGTTTATACTTATCGGACAGGGCTGGAAACACCATATATTTT.

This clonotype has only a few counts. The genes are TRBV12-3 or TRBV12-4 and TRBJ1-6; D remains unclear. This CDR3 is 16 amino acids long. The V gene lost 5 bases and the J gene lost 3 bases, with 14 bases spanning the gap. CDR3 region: CASSPGPADYNSPLHF. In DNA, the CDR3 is TGTGCCAGCAGTCCTGGACCCGCAGACTATAATTCACCCCTCCACTTT.

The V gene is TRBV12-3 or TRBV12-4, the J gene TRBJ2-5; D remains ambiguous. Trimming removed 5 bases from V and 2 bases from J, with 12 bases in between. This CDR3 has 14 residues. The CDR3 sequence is CASSRGWQQETQYF. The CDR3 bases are TGTGCCAGCAGTCGCGGATGGCAGCAAGAGACCCAGTACTTC.

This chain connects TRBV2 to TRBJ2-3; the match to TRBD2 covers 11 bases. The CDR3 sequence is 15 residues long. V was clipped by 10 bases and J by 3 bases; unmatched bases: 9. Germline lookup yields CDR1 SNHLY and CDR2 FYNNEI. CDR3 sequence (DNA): TGTGCCACTGGACGCCTAGCGGGGGGAACAGATACGCAGTATTTT. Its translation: CATGRLAGGTDTQYF.

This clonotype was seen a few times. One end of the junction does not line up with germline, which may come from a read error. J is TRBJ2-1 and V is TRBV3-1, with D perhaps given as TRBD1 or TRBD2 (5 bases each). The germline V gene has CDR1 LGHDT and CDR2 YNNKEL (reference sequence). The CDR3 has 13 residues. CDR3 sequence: CASSQGTLDEQFF. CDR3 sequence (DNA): TGTGCCAGCAGTCAAGGGACCTTGGATGAGCAGTTCTTC.

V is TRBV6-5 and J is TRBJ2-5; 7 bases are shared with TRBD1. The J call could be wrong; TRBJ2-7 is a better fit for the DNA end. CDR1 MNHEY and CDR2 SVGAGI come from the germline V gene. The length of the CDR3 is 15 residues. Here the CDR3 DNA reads TGTGCCAGCAGTTACTCAGGGACAGCCTTCTGCGAGCAGTACTTC. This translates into CASSYSGTAFCEQYF.

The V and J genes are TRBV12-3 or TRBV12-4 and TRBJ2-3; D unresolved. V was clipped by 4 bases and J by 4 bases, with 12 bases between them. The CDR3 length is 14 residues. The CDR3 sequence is CASSSGRTADTQYF. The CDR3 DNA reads TGTGCCAGCAGTTCAGGACGGACCGCAGATACGCAGTATTTT.